These 4 T cell receptor beta chains came from one sample sequenced in a study of glioma-infiltrating T cells. TCR alpha and beta CDR3 regions were amplified from RNA using iRepertoire nested multiplex PCR. One entry per CDR3 protein, called by TCRdb with MiXCR from the multiplex PCR reads. This table holds some 16,000 distinct CDR3 sequences, 58% found once. The sequenced material came from glioma tissue, nonneoplastic brain tissue, or PBMCs (not recorded which). Source of these receptors: a human donor with low-grade glioma or glioblastoma, undergoing nonglioma brain surgery, or in good health (not recorded which).

The chain is built from TRBV20-1 and TRBJ2-5, with D uncertain. The CDR3 consists of 14 residues. From germline, CDR1 is DFQATT and CDR2 SNEGSKA (reference sequence). V lost 1 base and J lost 1, with 10 bases in between. In DNA, the CDR3 is TGCAGTGCTAGAGTTGGTAGCTTCCAAGAGACCCAGTACTTC. It codes for CSARVGSFQETQYF.

V usage is TRBV27 and J usage is TRBJ2-1; D possibly uses TRBD1 or TRBD2 (6 bases each). The germline CDR1 and CDR2 sequences are MNHEY and SMNVEV (reference sequence). The CDR3 is 15 residues long. Trimming pared 5 bases from V and 6 bases from J, leaving 17 bases between. The CDR3 loop reads CASSHRDLGGNEQFF. As DNA, the CDR3 is TGTGCCAGCAGTCACAGGGACCTGGGAGGCAATGAGCAGTTCTTC.

The chain uses TRBV6-1 and TRBJ2-5; D not resolved. The CDR3 has 13 amino acids. V lost 8 bases, J lost 2 bases, and 12 bases lay in between. CDR1 and CDR2 from the germline V gene are MNHNS and SASEGT. The CDR3 region has the DNA TGTGCCAGCTGCAGGAGTAGGCAAGAGACCCAGTACTTC. Protein: CASCRSRQETQYF.

By share of the sample, this clonotype is medium-sized. The V call is TRBV6-2 or TRBV6-3, the J call TRBJ2-3, with TRBD2 identical over 11 bases. Germline values: CDR1 MNHEY, CDR2 SVGEGT. With V trimmed by 6 bases and J by 8 bases, 10 bases remained unmatched. The CDR3 is 15 residues long. The CDR3 is CASSRTLAGAATQYF. As DNA, the CDR3 is TGTGCCAGCAGCCGAACACTAGCGGGGGCTGCTACGCAGTATTTT.